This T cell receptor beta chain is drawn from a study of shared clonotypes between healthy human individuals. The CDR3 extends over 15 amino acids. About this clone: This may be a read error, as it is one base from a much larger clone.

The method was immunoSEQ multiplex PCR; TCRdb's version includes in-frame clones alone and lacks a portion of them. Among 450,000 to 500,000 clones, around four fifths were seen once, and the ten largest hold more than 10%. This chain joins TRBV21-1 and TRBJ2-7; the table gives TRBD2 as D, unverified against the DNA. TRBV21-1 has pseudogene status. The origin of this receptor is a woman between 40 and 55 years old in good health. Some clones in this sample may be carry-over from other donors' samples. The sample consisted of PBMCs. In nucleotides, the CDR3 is TGTGCCAGCAGCTCCCTAGCGGGAGGGCCCTACGAGCAGTACTTC. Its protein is CASSSLAGGPYEQYF.